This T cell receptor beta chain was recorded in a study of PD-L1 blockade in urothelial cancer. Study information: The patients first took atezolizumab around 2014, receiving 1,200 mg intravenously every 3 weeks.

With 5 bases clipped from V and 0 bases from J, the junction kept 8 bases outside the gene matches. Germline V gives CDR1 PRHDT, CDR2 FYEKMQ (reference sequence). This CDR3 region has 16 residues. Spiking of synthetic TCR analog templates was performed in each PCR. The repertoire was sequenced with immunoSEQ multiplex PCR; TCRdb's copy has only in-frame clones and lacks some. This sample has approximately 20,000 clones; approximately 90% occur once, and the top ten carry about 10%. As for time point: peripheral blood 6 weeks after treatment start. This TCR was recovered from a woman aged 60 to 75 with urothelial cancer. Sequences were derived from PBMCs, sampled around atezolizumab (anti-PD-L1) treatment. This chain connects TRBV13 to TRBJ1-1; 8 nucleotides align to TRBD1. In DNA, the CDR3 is TGTGCCAGCAGCATAGCCGGGACAGGAATGAACACTGAAGCTTTCTTT. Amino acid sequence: CASSIAGTGMNTEAFF.